The rows below give T cell receptor beta chains drawn from one sample of a study of T cell changes during pregnancy in multiple sclerosis. Generated by immunoSEQ multiplex PCR, the TCRdb table keeps only in-frame clones and is missing some. Of about 110,000 clones listed, about 90% are singletons. The source was peripheral blood, collected before pregnancy. All receptors come from a female donor with multiple sclerosis, enrolled in a pregnancy study. Each CDR3 is given without its conserved first and last residue. The order of the fields is V gene, D gene, J gene, CDR3 protein. The D gene is left open where the match is weak.

TRBV6-5	TRBD1	TRBJ2-7	ASSLDRNFYEQY
TRBV28	-	TRBJ2-1	ASSLGEKTYNEQF
TRBV6-6	-	TRBJ2-7	ASSPLYEQY
TRBV7-2	TRBD2	TRBJ2-1	ASSTSVGLAGANEQF
TRBV4-3	TRBD1	TRBJ2-1	ASSLRGNEQF
TRBV9	TRBD2	TRBJ2-2	ASSAFPSLAHGTGELF
TRBV7-2	-	TRBJ2-6	ASSSLRTGANVLT
TRBV6-1	-	TRBJ2-5	ASSEITSHRN
TRBV5-3	-	TRBJ2-2	ARSLSRQDLVTGELF
TRBV28	TRBD2	TRBJ2-2	ASSLTSTSGRPGELF
TRBV6-6	-	TRBJ1-1	ASIRGTEAF
TRBV18	-	TRBJ1-1	ASSPRSGNTEAF
TRBV29-1	TRBD1	TRBJ2-3	SARQGRADTQY
TRBV5-1	TRBD1	TRBJ1-1	ASSTGQGGTEAF
TRBV9	TRBD2	TRBJ2-3	ASSSYGLASDTQY
TRBV27	-	TRBJ1-2	ASTGNYGYT
TRBV19	-	TRBJ2-1	ASSIVQGPRNEQF
TRBV7-8	TRBD1	TRBJ2-2	ASSERQGANTGELF
TRBV6-6	-	TRBJ1-3	ASSNPRGPSGNTIY
TRBV30	-	TRBJ2-1	AWIEGLGRYNEQF
TRBV7-9	-	TRBJ1-3	ASSLNEAGAPGNTIY
TRBV7-9	-	TRBJ2-7	ASSPHSYEQY
TRBV4-3	TRBD1	TRBJ2-7	ASSLLQGARNEQY
TRBV7-3	TRBD1	TRBJ2-1	ASSLDRGYNEQF
TRBV5-5	-	TRBJ2-7	ASSLIARDTYEQY
TRBV27	-	TRBJ2-3	ASSPINSDSGTDTQY
TRBV2	-	TRBJ1-5	ASRARDRIPQH
TRBV2	TRBD1	TRBJ1-1	ASSRQGGLNTEAF
TRBV19	TRBD2	TRBJ2-5	ASSISRGGRETQY
TRBV11-2	-	TRBJ1-3	ASSLKGGASGNTIY